The entry below describes one T cell receptor (beta chain). The antigen is not known. Sequenced material consisted of expressed TCRB transcripts (all of the isolated RNA was reverse transcribed). Libraries were prepared by immunoSEQ multiplex PCR; TCRdb keeps only in-frame clonotypes and omits some of them. This sample has 200,000 to 250,000 clones, with about 63% found just once. Each population that was sorted was more than 95% pure. The sample originates from a study of beta chain features in type 1 diabetes. Overall study results and limits: There were fewer insertions and more deletions at the VDJ junctions of type 1 diabetes patients. All four CD4+ subsets from Type 1 diabetes patients carried moderately but significantly shorter TCRB CDR3s. Patients' naive, central memory and Treg TCRB repertoires seemed closer to one another than those of healthy donors.

The receptor was isolated from a man aged 30 to 45 in good health. The sequenced sample was naive CD4+ T cells from blood.

CDR3 coding DNA: TGCGCCAGCAGCTTGGGGAATAATAATTCACCCCTCCACTTT. Translated: CASSLGNNNSPLHF. This rearrangement joins TRBV5-1 to TRBJ1-6; D gene uncertain. Trimming cost V 0 bases and J 5 bases, with 6 bases left between them. The germline V gene has CDR1 SGHRS and CDR2 YFSETQ. The CDR3 loop spans 14 amino acids.